A single sample gave rise to the 22 T cell receptor beta chains below, sequenced in a study of blood T cell repertoires in COVID-19. The data were produced by immunoSEQ multiplex PCR, yet TCRdb's version contains in-frame clones alone and is incomplete. The sample carries about 130,000 clones, less than 90% recorded once. Sequenced input: peripheral blood. These receptors were collected from a man between 65 and 85 years old with acute or convalescent COVID-19.

The rearrangement joins TRBV6-6 to TRBJ1-2, with 8 bases that match TRBD1. The J segment lost 6 bases and the V segment lost 5 bases, leaving 8 bases of the junction unmatched. CDR1 MNHNY and CDR2 SVGAGI come from the germline V gene (reference sequence). This CDR3 has 14 residues. The chain's CDR3 is CASSETGDVDGYTF. The CDR3 nucleotides read TGTGCCAGCAGTGAGACAGGGGATGTAGATGGCTACACCTTC.

The chain carries TRBV6-4 and TRBJ1-5; D is undetermined. The CDR3 runs 17 residues. Deletions cut 4 bases from V and 1 base from J, with 17 bases between. Germline CDR1 reads MRHNA; CDR2 reads SNTAGT. CDR3 sequence (DNA): TGTGCCAGCAGTGTTTCCCGGTTTCCCTTGAGCAATCAGCCCCAGCATTTT. Translation: CASSVSRFPLSNQPQHF.

This CDR3 is CASSLVGDQPQHF. The CDR3 DNA follows: TGTGCCAGCAGCTTGGTAGGGGATCAGCCCCAGCATTTT. The chain recombines TRBV5-6 with TRBJ1-5, with D tentatively TRBD1 (5 bases). The CDR3 runs to 13 residues. Germline loops: CDR1 SGHDT, CDR2 YYEEEE. The V end lost 0 bases, the J end lost 5 bases, and 6 bases lay between the germline ends.

This clone was observed at least ten times. The chain couples TRBV30 to TRBJ1-2, with D uncertain. The length of the CDR3 is 14 residues. CDR1 GTSNPN and CDR2 SVGIG come from the germline V gene (reference sequence). The V end was cut by 1 base, the J end by 2 bases, with 11 bases between. As DNA, the CDR3 is TGTGCCTGGAGTGCTGGACTATCCAACTATGGCTACACCTTC. Amino acid sequence: CAWSAGLSNYGYTF.

This chain links TRBV21-1 with TRBJ1-2; the table calls TRBD1, which could not be checked here. TRBV21-1 is termed a pseudogene. This CDR3 is 16 amino acids long. As DNA, the CDR3 is TGTGCCAGCAGCAAGGGGGCAGGGGCACTTAACTATGGCTACACCTTC. Translated: CASSKGAGALNYGYTF.

V usage is TRBV7-8 and J usage is TRBJ1-3; tentatively, D is TRBD1 (5 bases). The CDR3 is 15 residues long. Germline-derived CDR1 and CDR2 are SGHVS and FQNEAQ. V was pared by 5 bases and J by 0 bases, with 11 bases between. CDR3: CASSQTDSSGNTIYF. CDR3 nucleotides: TGTGCCAGCAGCCAGACAGACTCCTCTGGAAACACCATATATTTT. Using reference TRBV7-8 and TRBJ1-3 for the parts outside the CDR3, the full variable domain is GAGVSQSPRYKVAKRGQDVALRCDPISGHVSLFWYQQALGQGPEFLTYFQNEAQLDKSGLPSDRFFAERPEGSVSTLKIQRTQQEDSAVYLCASSQTDSSGNTIYFGEGSWLTVV.

This chain connects TRBV27 to TRBJ2-1; 12 nucleotides line up with TRBD2. This CDR3 is built from 17 residues. V was pared by 0 bases and J by 2 bases, with 2 bases of the junction left unmatched. Germline CDR1 and CDR2: MNHEY and SMNVEV (reference sequence). CDR3 in amino acids: CASSLSPSGGAYNEQFF. The CDR3 DNA reads TGTGCCAGCAGTTTATCCCCTAGCGGGGGGGCCTACAATGAGCAGTTCTTC.

The chain recombines TRBV5-1 with TRBJ2-2; 8 bases are shared with TRBD1. The V segment lost 0 bases and the J segment 6 bases; nucleotides outside the gene matches: 7. The CDR3 loop spans 16 amino acids. Germline V gene data show CDR1 as SGHRS and CDR2 as YFSETQ. CDR3 sequence: CASSLATGGPPGELFF. The CDR3 nucleotides read TGCGCCAGCAGCTTGGCCACAGGGGGGCCCCCCGGGGAGCTGTTTTTT.

This clone showed up just once. The genes are TRBV14 and TRBJ1-1; TRBD1 might be the D (6 bases). The CDR3 is 14 amino acids. Germline V CDR1 and CDR2: SGHDN, FVKESK. Trimming left V 1 base short and J 6 bases short, with 12 bases between. The DNA of the CDR3 is TGTGCCAGCAGCCAAGCAGGGGTAGGGGCTGAAGCTTTCTTT. Translation: CASSQAGVGAEAFF.

J is TRBJ1-2 and V is TRBV7-9; D unclear. The germline V gene has CDR1 SEHNR and CDR2 FQNEAQ (reference sequence). Trimming stripped 5 bases from V and 7 bases from J, with 11 bases between. There are 12 residues in the CDR3. The DNA of the CDR3 is TGTGCCAGCAGCCCAACGGGAGGTGGCTACACCTTC. As protein: CASSPTGGGYTF.

This clone has a handful of counts. The CDR3 DNA sequence: TGCAGCGCTGGACAGTTCGAAGCTTTCTTT. It is translated as CSAGQFEAFF. The gene calls are TRBV29-1 and TRBJ1-1; possible D gene TRBD1, 6 bases. This CDR3 has 10 amino acids. Germline lookup yields CDR1 SQVTM and CDR2 ANQGSEA. Trimming left V 7 bases short and J 8 bases short, with 11 bases between.

This clone was counted between two and nine times. V and J are TRBV24-1 and TRBJ2-3; a possible D gene is TRBD1 (6 bases). Trimming stripped 1 base from V and 1 base from J, with 11 bases between. The CDR3 runs 16 residues. The germline CDR1 and CDR2 sequences are KGHDR and SFDVKD. Written as DNA, the CDR3 is TGTGCCACCAGTGATTTCGGACAGAGCGGCACAGATACGCAGTATTTT. Translating gives CATSDFGQSGTDTQYF.

The chain carries TRBV13 and TRBJ2-2, with a weak D call TRBD2 (6 bases). Germline lookup yields CDR1 PRHDT and CDR2 FYEKMQ (reference sequence). V was cut by 0 bases and J by 0 bases, with 11 bases left in between. This CDR3 region has 17 residues. CDR3 sequence (DNA): TGTGCCAGCAGCTTAGGCCTCGGGGGAACGAACACCGGGGAGCTGTTTTTT. Residues: CASSLGLGGTNTGELFF.

V usage is TRBV27 and J usage is TRBJ1-1; 7 bases match TRBD1. The junction had 4 bases not matched to a gene; V was cut back by 6 bases and J by 3 bases. Germline V gene lookup returns CDR1 MNHEY and CDR2 SMNVEV (reference sequence). This CDR3 is built from 13 residues. CDR3 DNA: TGTGCCAGCAGGCGACAGGGCGACACTGAAGCTTTCTTT. Translated, it gives CASRRQGDTEAFF.

The chain combines TRBV6-6 with TRBJ1-5, with TRBD1 identical over 7 bases. Germline values: CDR1 MNHNY, CDR2 SVGAGI (reference sequence). This CDR3 region has 13 residues. J lost 7 bases, V lost 7 bases, and 7 bases had no gene match. As DNA, the CDR3 is TGTGCCAGCAAAAGACAGGGTAACCAGCCCCAGCATTTT. Translation: CASKRQGNQPQHF.

The chain employs TRBV6-6 and TRBJ1-3; D remains ambiguous. The length of the CDR3 is 14 residues. V dropped 6 bases and J dropped 0 bases, with 9 bases sitting between them. Germline loops: CDR1 MNHNY, CDR2 SVGAGI (reference sequence). CDR3 in DNA: TGTGCCAGCAGACCTGACATCTCTGGAAACACCATATATTTT. This gives the protein CASRPDISGNTIYF.

The chain carries TRBV11-2 and TRBJ2-7, with D perhaps matching TRBD1 (6 bases). This CDR3 is built from 15 residues. Trimming removed 1 base from V and 3 bases from J, with 13 bases in between. Germline CDR1 reads SGHAT; CDR2 reads FQNNGV. CDR3 sequence: CASSLVRGLDYEQYF. As DNA, the CDR3 is TGTGCCAGCAGCTTAGTCAGGGGCCTGGACTACGAGCAGTACTTC. Combining the CDR3 with reference TRBV11-2 and TRBJ2-7 gives the whole variable domain EAGVAQSPRYKIIEKRQSVAFWCNPISGHATLYWYQQILGQGPKLLIQFQNNGVVDDSQLPKDRFSAERLKGVDSTLKIQPAKLEDSAVYLCASSLVRGLDYEQYFGPGTRLTVT.

The V call is TRBV5-5, the J call TRBJ2-5; TRBD1 matches at 7 bases. The J call may be in error: the DNA end matches TRBJ2-7 better. Germline V lookup: CDR1 SGHKS, CDR2 YYEKEE (reference sequence). The CDR3 is 15 residues long. This CDR3 reads CASSFFEQGLYEQYF. The CDR3 nucleotides read TGTGCCAGCAGCTTCTTTGAACAGGGGCTCTACGAGCAGTACTTC.

V is TRBV21-1 and J is TRBJ1-3; whether TRBD1, the table's D call, matches the DNA was not checked. TRBV21-1 is a known pseudogene. The CDR3 is 19 residues long. In nucleotides, the CDR3 is TGTGCCAGCAGCAAAGCGCGGATCCGGGACAGGGGGAATGGAAACACCATATATTTT. Amino acid sequence: CASSKARIRDRGNGNTIYF.

This chain joins TRBV6-6 and TRBJ2-2; 8 bases fit TRBD2. After removal of 2 bases from V and 0 bases from J, the junction contained 2 bases not matched to a gene. This CDR3 has 16 amino acids. Germline CDR1 and CDR2: MNHNY and SVGAGI (reference sequence). The CDR3 DNA follows: TGTGCCAGCAGTTACCGACTAGCGCCGAACACCGGGGAGCTGTTTTTT. Protein: CASSYRLAPNTGELFF.

This chain joins TRBV6-1 and TRBJ1-5; possibly TRBD1 for D (5 bases). The germline V and J ends were trimmed by 0 bases and 2 bases, with 5 bases remaining between them. The CDR3 consists of 14 residues. Germline assignment: CDR1 MNHNS and CDR2 SASEGT. CDR3 amino acids: CASSEARGNQPQHF. The CDR3 DNA reads as TGTGCCAGCAGTGAAGCCAGGGGCAATCAGCCCCAGCATTTT.

The V and J genes are TRBV18 and TRBJ1-1; 8 bases agree with TRBD1. The CDR3 consists of 14 residues. V lost 3 bases to trimming and J lost 4 bases; unmatched junction nucleotides: 4. Germline V gene sequence: CDR1 KGHSH, CDR2 LQKENI. CDR3 coding DNA: TGTGCCAGCTCACCGCGAACAGGGGGCACTGAAGCTTTCTTT. This sequence encodes CASSPRTGGTEAFF.